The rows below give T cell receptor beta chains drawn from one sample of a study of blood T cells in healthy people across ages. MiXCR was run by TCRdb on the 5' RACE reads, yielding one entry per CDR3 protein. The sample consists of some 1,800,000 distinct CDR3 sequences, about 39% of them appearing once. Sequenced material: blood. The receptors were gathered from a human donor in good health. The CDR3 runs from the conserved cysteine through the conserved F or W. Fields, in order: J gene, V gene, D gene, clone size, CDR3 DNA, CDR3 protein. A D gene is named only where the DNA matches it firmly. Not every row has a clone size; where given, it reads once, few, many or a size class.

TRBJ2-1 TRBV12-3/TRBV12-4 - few TGTGCCAGCAGTCCTGGTTTGGGGGACACAAAACACAATGAGCAGTTCTTC CASSPGLGDTKHNEQFF
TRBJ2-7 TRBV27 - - TGTGCCAGCAGTTTCTCCGATGCCTACGAGCAGTACTTC CASSFSDAYEQYF
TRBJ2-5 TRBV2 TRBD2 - TGTGCCAGCACCGACCGAGGGACTACCTCGTACTTC CASTDRGTTSYF
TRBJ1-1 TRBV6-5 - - TGTGCCAGCAGTTACGGACGGTTTACTGAAGCTTTCTTT CASSYGRFTEAFF
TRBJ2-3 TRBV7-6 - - TGTGCCAGCAGCTTGTACATGCGGGGCACAGATACGCAGTATTTT CASSLYMRGTDTQYF
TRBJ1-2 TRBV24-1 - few TGTGCCACCAGTGATTCGACGCGCGGTGGCTACACCTTC CATSDSTRGGYTF
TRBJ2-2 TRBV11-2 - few TGTGCCAGCAGCTCAATAGGGACAAACACCGGGGAGCTGTTTTTT CASSSIGTNTGELFF
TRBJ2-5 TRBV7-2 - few TGTGCCAGCAGCCCCGGGGGGCGGGGGCAAGAGACCCAGTACTTC CASSPGGRGQETQYF
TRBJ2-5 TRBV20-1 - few TGCAGTGCTTCTCGCGGGGTACAAGAGACCCAGTACTTC CSASRGVQETQYF
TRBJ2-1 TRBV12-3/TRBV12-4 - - TGTGCCAGCAGTCCGGACTCCCCCATATTATATGAGCAGTTCTTC CASSPDSPILYEQFF
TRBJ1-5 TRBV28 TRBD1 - TGTGCCAGTCGGACAGGGGTGTCCAATCAGCCCCAGCATTTT CASRTGVSNQPQHF
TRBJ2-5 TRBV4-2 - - TGTGCCAGCAGCCAGGACAGTTCTCCCGGGGACGGGACCCAGTACTTC CASSQDSSPGDGTQYF
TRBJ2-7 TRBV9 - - TGTGCCAGCAGCCCGGGGACATATTTTTACGAGCAGTACTTC CASSPGTYFYEQYF
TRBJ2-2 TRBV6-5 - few TGTGCCAGCAGTTATCAATGGCTATCGGAGGGCGGGGAGCTGTTTTTT CASSYQWLSEGGELFF
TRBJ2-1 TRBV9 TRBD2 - TGTGCCAGCAGCGCGGGACTAGTTAAAGAGGAGCAGTTCTTC CASSAGLVKEEQFF
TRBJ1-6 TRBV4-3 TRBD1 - TGCGCCAGCAGCCAAGATCCGGTTTCGACAGGGCGACATTCACCCCTCCACTTT CASSQDPVSTGRHSPLHF
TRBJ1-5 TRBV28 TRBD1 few TGTGCCAGCAGTCGACAGGGTCACAGCAATCAGCCCCAGCATTTT CASSRQGHSNQPQHF
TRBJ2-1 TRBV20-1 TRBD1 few TGCAGTGCTAGAGAAACAGGGGGCTCCTACAATGAGCAGTTCTTC CSARETGGSYNEQFF
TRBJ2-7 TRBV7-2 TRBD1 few TGTGCCAGCAGCTTAGAGCCGGGACAGGGCTACGCGCAGTACTTC CASSLEPGQGYAQYF
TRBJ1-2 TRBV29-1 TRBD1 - TGCAGCGTCGACACAGGGGCGGACTTATGGGGCTACACCTTC CSVDTGADLWGYTF
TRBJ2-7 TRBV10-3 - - TGTGCCATCAGTGAGCCGAGGGCAGAGCGAACCTACGAGCAGTACTTC CAISEPRAERTYEQYF
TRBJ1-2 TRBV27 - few TGTGCCAGCAGCTGGGCCGGGGCACTCTATGGCTACACCTTC CASSWAGALYGYTF
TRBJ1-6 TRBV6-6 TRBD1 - TGTGCCAGCAGTTACACCTGGGGACAGGGAAAGTCACCCCTCCACTTT CASSYTWGQGKSPLHF
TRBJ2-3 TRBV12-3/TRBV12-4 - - TGTGCCAGCAGTTTAGGCGACGGGACTGGCGGGGCAGATACGCAGTATTTT CASSLGDGTGGADTQYF
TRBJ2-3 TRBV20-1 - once TGCAGTGCTAGAGCTGGAGGGGGCCAGTCTGATACGCAGTATTTT CSARAGGGQSDTQYF
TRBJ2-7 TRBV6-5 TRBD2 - TGTGCCAGCAGTTACTCGTACTTTAAGACTAGCGGACGGGGGGGGATTTACGAACAGTACTTC CASSYSYFKTSGRGGIYEQYF
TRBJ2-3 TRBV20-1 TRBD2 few TGCAGTGCAACTATAGCGGGGGAGGTAGATACGCAGTATTTT CSATIAGEVDTQYF
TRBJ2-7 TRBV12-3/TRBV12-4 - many TGTGCCAGCAGTTTCGGACTCTCCTACGAGCAGTACTTC CASSFGLSYEQYF
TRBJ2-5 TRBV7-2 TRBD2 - TGTGCCAGCAGCCTGGGGACTAGCGGAACTCAAGAGACCCAGTACTTC CASSLGTSGTQETQYF
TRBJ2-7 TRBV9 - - TGTGCCAGCAGCGTAGGTAACAGACCATCCTACGAGCAGTACTTC CASSVGNRPSYEQYF
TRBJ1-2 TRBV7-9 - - TGTGACAGCAGCGAAGGGGAGAACTATGGCTACACCTTC CDSSEGENYGYTF
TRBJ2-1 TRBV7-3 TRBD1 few TGTGCCAGCAGCTTAACGTACGAGACAGGGGGCTCCTACAATGAGCAGTTCTTC CASSLTYETGGSYNEQFF
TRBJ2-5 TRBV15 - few TGTGCCACCAGCTTCGGGGCGGAGACCCAGTACTTC CATSFGAETQYF
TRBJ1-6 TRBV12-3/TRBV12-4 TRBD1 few TGTGCCAGCAACGCCGGGACAGGGACGCCCCTCCACTTT CASNAGTGTPLHF
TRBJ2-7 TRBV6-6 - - TGTGCCAGCAGCATCTATCCGGCAGGTAACGAGCAGTACTTC CASSIYPAGNEQYF
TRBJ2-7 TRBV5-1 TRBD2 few TGCGCCAGCAGCCCGGGGGGTAGCGGGTGGTACGAGCAGTACTTC CASSPGGSGWYEQYF
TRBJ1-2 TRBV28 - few TGTGCCAGCAGTTTAATGGCAACAAGCGGCATCTATGGCTACACCTTC CASSLMATSGIYGYTF
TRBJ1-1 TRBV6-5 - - TGTGCCAGCAGTCGAGGGGCGAGCATGAACACTGAAGCTTTCTTT CASSRGASMNTEAFF
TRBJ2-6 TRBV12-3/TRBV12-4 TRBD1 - TGTGCCAGCAGTGCTCGGGACAGCTCTAGCTCTGGGGCCAACGTCCTGACTTTC CASSARDSSSSGANVLTF
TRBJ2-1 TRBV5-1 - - TGCGCCAGCAGCTTGGGACAGGTTAGAACTGAGCAGTTCTTC CASSLGQVRTEQFF